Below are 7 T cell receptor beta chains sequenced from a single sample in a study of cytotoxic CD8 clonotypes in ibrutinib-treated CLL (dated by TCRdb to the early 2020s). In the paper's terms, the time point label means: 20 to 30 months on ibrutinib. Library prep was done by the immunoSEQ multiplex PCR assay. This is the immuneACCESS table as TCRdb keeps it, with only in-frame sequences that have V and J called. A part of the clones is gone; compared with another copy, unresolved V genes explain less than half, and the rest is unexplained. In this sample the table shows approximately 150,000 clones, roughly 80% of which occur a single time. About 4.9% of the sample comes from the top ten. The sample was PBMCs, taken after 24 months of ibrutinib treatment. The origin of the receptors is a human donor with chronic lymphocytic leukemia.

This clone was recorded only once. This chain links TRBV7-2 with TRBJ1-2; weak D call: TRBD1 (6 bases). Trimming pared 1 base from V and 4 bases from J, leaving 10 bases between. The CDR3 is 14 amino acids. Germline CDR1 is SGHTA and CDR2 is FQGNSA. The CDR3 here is CASSLDRVSYGYTF. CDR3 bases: TGTGCCAGCAGCTTAGACAGGGTGAGCTATGGCTACACCTTC.

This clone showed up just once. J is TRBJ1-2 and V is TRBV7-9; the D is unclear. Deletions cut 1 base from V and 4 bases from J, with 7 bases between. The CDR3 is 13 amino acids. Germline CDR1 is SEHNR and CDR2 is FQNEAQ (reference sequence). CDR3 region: CASSLDTLYGYTF. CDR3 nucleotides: TGTGCCAGCAGCTTAGATACCCTCTATGGCTACACCTTC. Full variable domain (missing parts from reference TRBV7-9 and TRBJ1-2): DTGVSQNPRHKITKRGQNVTFRCDPISEHNRLYWYRQTLGQGPEFLTYFQNEAQLEKSRLLSDRFSAERPKGSFSTLEIQRTEQGDSAMYLCASSLDTLYGYTFGSGTRLTVV.

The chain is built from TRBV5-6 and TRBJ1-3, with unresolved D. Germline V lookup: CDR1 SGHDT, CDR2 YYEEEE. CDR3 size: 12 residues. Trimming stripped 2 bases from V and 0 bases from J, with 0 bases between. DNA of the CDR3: TGTGCCAGCAGCTTCTCTGGAAACACCATATATTTT. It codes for CASSFSGNTIYF.

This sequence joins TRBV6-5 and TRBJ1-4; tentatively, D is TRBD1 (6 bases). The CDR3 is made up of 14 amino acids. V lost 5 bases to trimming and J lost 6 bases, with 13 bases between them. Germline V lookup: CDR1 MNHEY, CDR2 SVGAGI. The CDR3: CASSTGRRDEKLFF. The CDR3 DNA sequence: TGTGCCAGCAGTACAGGGCGTAGGGATGAAAAACTGTTTTTT.

The CDR3 sequence is CASSSEPRQRTYEQYF. The DNA for the CDR3 is TGTGCCAGCAGTTCAGAACCCCGACAGCGAACCTACGAGCAGTACTTC. The chain employs TRBV27 and TRBJ2-7; weak D call: TRBD1 (5 bases). The CDR3 sequence is 16 residues long. Trimming pared 4 bases from V and 2 bases from J, leaving 18 bases between. Germline V gene sequence: CDR1 MNHEY, CDR2 SMNVEV (reference sequence).

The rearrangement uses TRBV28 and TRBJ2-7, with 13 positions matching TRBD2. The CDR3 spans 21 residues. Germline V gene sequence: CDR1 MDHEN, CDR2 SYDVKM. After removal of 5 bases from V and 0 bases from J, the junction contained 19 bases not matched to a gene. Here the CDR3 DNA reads TGTGCCAGCAGTCCCCTAGGACTAGCGGGAGATTACCCATTTAGCTCCTACGAGCAGTACTTC. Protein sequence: CASSPLGLAGDYPFSSYEQYF.

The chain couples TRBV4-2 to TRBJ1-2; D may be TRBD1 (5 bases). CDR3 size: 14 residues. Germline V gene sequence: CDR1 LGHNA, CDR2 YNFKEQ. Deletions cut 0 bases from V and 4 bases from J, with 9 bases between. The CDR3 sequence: CASSQDWGSYGYTF. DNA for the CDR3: TGTGCCAGCAGCCAAGACTGGGGCAGCTATGGCTACACCTTC.